The present T cell receptor (beta chain) was sequenced within a study of T cells in Graves' hyperthyroidism and ophthalmopathy. This clonotype was detected a few times. At one boundary the junction diverges from the germline segment, which might be a read error. Amplified regions were TCR beta CDR3 sequences from RNA transcripts. First-round RT-PCR with HTBI primers amplified the TCR CDR3 region. TCRdb analysed the multiplex PCR reads with MiXCR anew, one entry per CDR3 protein. The sample has a few hundred thousand distinct CDR3 sequences; about 15% are singletons. The germline V gene encodes CDR1 MDHEN and CDR2 SYDVKM. The CDR3 runs to 12 residues.

The TCR originated in a woman aged 25-40 years with Graves' hyperthyroidism that later progressed to Graves' ophthalmopathy. The chain is built from TRBV28 and TRBJ1-3; D call uncertain. Sequences were obtained from blood. The CDR3 DNA is TGTGCCACCCAGGACTCTGGAGACACCATATATTTT. As protein: CATQDSGDTIYF.